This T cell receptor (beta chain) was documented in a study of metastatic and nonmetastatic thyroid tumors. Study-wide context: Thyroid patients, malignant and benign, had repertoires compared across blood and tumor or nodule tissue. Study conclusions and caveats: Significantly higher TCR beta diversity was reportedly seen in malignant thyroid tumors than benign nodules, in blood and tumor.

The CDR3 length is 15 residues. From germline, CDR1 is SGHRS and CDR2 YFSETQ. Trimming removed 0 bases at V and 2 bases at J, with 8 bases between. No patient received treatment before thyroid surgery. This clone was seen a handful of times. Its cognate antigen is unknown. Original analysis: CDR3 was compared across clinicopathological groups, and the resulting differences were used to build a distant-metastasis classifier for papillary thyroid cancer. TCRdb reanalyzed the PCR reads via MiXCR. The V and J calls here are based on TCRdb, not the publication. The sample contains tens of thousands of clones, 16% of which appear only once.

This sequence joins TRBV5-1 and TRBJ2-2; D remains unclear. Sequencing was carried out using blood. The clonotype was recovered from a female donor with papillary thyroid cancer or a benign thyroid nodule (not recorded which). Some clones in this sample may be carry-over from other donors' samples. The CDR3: CASSLVGFNTGELFF. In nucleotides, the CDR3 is TGCGCCAGCAGCTTGGTTGGATTCAACACCGGGGAGCTGTTTTTT.